This is a list of T cell receptor beta chains from one sample in a study of beta chain features in type 1 diabetes. Produced via immunoSEQ multiplex PCR; TCRdb's table is partial and in-frame only. This table has 160,000 or so clones, more than 60% appearing once. Sequencing was carried out using naive CD4+ T cells from blood. The origin of the receptors is a man aged 30 to 45 with type 1 diabetes. The conserved cysteine and the conserved F or W are not part of the CDR3 here. Each record gives: clone size, J gene, V gene, CDR3 protein. Clone size appears in some rows only: once, few, many, or a class for an expanded clone.

>few|TRBJ2-5|TRBV9
ASTPGGGGETQY
>NA|TRBJ2-7|TRBV2
ASSPDLPISYEQY
>NA|TRBJ2-2|TRBV29-1
SVEEEDSNTGELF
>NA|TRBJ1-2|TRBV29-1
SVAQPARSNYGYT
>NA|TRBJ1-4|TRBV2
ASSNERGKLF
>NA|TRBJ1-5|TRBV4-3
ASSQDVLSNQPQH
>NA|TRBJ2-6|TRBV29-1
SVLGRGVSGANVLT
>NA|TRBJ2-3|TRBV10-3
AISISPGGTDTQY
>few|TRBJ2-7|TRBV14
ASSQVYRGYEQY
>few|TRBJ2-4|TRBV6-4
ASSGDRGDIQY
>NA|TRBJ2-3|TRBV29-1
SVATQGASDTQY
>NA|TRBJ2-1|TRBV30
AWSLGRGLYNEQF
>few|TRBJ2-4|TRBV28
ASSQLAGAKNIQY
>NA|TRBJ2-3|TRBV5-4
ASSSYNRDFADTQY
>few|TRBJ1-6|TRBV4-3
ASSQDSGGSPLH
>NA|TRBJ2-7|TRBV4-1
ASSQDSGGSREQY
>few|TRBJ2-3|TRBV14
ASSHQQGVDTQY
>once|TRBJ2-5|TRBV7-2
ASSLGAGEETQY
>NA|TRBJ2-1|TRBV2
ASSLAGGPYNEQF
>NA|TRBJ2-2|TRBV30
ACRTGTGEAGELF
>NA|TRBJ2-4|TRBV29-1
SVVEGAKNIQY
>NA|TRBJ2-6|TRBV7-9
ASSLTGANVLT
>NA|TRBJ2-1|TRBV7-2
ASSSPLTGVYHNEQF
>NA|TRBJ1-2|TRBV15
ATSRDPHYGYT
>NA|TRBJ2-3|TRBV18
ASSPSGSTDTQY
>NA|TRBJ2-1|TRBV4-3
ASSQDRVRNEQF
>NA|TRBJ2-7|TRBV7-2
ASTLREGPYEQY
>few|TRBJ1-2|TRBV29-1
SALKTGVDYGYT
>NA|TRBJ2-5|TRBV4-3
ASSQLGQQETQY
>NA|TRBJ2-1|TRBV7-2
ATQRGGSDNEQF
>NA|TRBJ2-3|TRBV7-2
ASSFGSGVAADTQY
>NA|TRBJ2-5|TRBV6-5
ASSYSRTGETQY
>NA|TRBJ2-7|TRBV4-3
ASSHQTPGQGPYEQY
>few|TRBJ1-4|TRBV7-9
ASSLRGQTTEKLF
>NA|TRBJ1-5|TRBV4-3
ASSQDWQGAVQPQH
>few|TRBJ2-4|TRBV20-1
SAGKNIQY
>NA|TRBJ1-4|TRBV30
AWSPDRVATNEKLF
>few|TRBJ2-5|TRBV7-2
ASSLVLTGGPMQETQY
>NA|TRBJ2-7|TRBV7-8
ASSLLRDRVWEQY
>NA|TRBJ2-1|TRBV29-1
SVDQARHNEQF
>NA|TRBJ2-3|TRBV29-1
SMSTGALTDTQY
>NA|TRBJ2-1|TRBV29-1
SVGQGEQF
>NA|TRBJ2-5|TRBV5-4
ASSSAGQGIGETQY
>NA|TRBJ1-5|TRBV9
ASSGDQKQPQH